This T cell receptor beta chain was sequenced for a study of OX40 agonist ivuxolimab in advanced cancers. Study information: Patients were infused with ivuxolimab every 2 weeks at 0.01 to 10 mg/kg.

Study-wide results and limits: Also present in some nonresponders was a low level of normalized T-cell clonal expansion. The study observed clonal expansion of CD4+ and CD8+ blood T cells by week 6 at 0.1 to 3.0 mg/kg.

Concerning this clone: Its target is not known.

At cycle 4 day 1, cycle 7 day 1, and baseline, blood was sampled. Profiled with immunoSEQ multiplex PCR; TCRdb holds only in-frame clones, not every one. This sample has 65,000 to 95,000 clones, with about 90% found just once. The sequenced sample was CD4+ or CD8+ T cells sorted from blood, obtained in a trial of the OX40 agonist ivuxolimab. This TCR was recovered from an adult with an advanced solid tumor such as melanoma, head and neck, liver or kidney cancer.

The CDR3 loop reads CASSLELARAQETQYF. CDR3 coding DNA: TGCGCCAGCAGCTTGGAACTAGCACGTGCTCAAGAGACCCAGTACTTC. The V gene is TRBV5-1, the J gene TRBJ2-5; tentative D call: TRBD2 (6 bases). Germline V gene data show CDR1 as SGHRS and CDR2 as YFSETQ. The CDR3 is 16 residues long. V was trimmed by 0 bases and J by 2 bases, leaving 14 bases between them. The full variable domain, its missing parts supplied by reference TRBV5-1 and TRBJ2-5, is KAGVTQTPRYLIKTRGQQVTLSCSPISGHRSVSWYQQTPGQGLQFLFEYFSETQRNKGNFPGRFSGRQFSNSRSEMNVSTLELGDSALYLCASSLELARAQETQYFGPGTRLLVL.